Described below is a single T cell receptor beta chain sequence and its context. Antigen unknown. A junction boundary mismatches the germline segment, possibly from a read error. Other DNA sequences from this sample encode an identical CDR3 as well. The primer mix had 60 V beta and 13 J beta primers. Repertoires were generated with immunoSEQ multiplex PCR, while TCRdb's copy carries only in-frame clones and drops some. Of approximately 92,000 clones in the sample, approximately 84% were seen once. The data stem from a study of glioma-infiltrating T cells after dendritic cell vaccination. In the study overall: Dendritic cell vaccine was injected intradermally three times, biweekly. Notes on the study in general: Higher pretreatment TIL content predicted longer progression-free time and survival.

Germline CDR1 SGHNT, CDR2 YYREEE (reference sequence). There are 15 residues in the CDR3. The time point is: after dendritic cell vaccination, including at tumor progression/relapse. This receptor was identified in a human donor with glioblastoma. V and J are TRBV5-4 and TRBJ1-1, with 7 positions matching TRBD1. The starting material was blood, obtained after dendritic cell vaccination. The CDR3 sequence: CASSLPGGRVTEAFF. The CDR3 DNA follows: TGTGCCAGCAGCTTGCCAGGGGGGAGAGTCACTGAAGCTTTTTTT.